This TCR beta chain originates from a study of beta chain features in type 1 diabetes. Study context: Sorted cells from all samples, numbering roughly 100,000,000, were examined. Study observations and caveats: Shortening that was moderate but significant affected the TCRB CDR3s of Type 1 diabetes patients in all four CD4+ subsets. More deletions and fewer insertions at VDJ junctions were seen in type 1 diabetes patients.

The sample holds a few counts of this clone. The target antigen is unknown. Sorted populations all exceeded 95% purity. The CDR3 covers 16 residues. V lost 0 bases and J 4 bases, leaving 14 bases between the germline ends. Germline lookup yields CDR1 MNHEY and CDR2 SVGAGI. cDNA synthesis used the whole RNA isolate, giving expressed TCRB sequences. Data came from immunoSEQ multiplex PCR; TCRdb stores just in-frame clones and leaves some out. The table shows a few hundred thousand clones, with 14% occurring only once. The chain employs TRBV6-5 and TRBJ2-3, with D uncertain. Sequencing was performed on naive CD4+ T cells from blood. This TCR came from a man aged 25 to 40 with type 1 diabetes. CDR3 DNA: TGTGCCAGCAGTTACTCGAGCCAGAGGAGACCAGATACGCAGTATTTT. Protein product: CASSYSSQRRPDTQYF.